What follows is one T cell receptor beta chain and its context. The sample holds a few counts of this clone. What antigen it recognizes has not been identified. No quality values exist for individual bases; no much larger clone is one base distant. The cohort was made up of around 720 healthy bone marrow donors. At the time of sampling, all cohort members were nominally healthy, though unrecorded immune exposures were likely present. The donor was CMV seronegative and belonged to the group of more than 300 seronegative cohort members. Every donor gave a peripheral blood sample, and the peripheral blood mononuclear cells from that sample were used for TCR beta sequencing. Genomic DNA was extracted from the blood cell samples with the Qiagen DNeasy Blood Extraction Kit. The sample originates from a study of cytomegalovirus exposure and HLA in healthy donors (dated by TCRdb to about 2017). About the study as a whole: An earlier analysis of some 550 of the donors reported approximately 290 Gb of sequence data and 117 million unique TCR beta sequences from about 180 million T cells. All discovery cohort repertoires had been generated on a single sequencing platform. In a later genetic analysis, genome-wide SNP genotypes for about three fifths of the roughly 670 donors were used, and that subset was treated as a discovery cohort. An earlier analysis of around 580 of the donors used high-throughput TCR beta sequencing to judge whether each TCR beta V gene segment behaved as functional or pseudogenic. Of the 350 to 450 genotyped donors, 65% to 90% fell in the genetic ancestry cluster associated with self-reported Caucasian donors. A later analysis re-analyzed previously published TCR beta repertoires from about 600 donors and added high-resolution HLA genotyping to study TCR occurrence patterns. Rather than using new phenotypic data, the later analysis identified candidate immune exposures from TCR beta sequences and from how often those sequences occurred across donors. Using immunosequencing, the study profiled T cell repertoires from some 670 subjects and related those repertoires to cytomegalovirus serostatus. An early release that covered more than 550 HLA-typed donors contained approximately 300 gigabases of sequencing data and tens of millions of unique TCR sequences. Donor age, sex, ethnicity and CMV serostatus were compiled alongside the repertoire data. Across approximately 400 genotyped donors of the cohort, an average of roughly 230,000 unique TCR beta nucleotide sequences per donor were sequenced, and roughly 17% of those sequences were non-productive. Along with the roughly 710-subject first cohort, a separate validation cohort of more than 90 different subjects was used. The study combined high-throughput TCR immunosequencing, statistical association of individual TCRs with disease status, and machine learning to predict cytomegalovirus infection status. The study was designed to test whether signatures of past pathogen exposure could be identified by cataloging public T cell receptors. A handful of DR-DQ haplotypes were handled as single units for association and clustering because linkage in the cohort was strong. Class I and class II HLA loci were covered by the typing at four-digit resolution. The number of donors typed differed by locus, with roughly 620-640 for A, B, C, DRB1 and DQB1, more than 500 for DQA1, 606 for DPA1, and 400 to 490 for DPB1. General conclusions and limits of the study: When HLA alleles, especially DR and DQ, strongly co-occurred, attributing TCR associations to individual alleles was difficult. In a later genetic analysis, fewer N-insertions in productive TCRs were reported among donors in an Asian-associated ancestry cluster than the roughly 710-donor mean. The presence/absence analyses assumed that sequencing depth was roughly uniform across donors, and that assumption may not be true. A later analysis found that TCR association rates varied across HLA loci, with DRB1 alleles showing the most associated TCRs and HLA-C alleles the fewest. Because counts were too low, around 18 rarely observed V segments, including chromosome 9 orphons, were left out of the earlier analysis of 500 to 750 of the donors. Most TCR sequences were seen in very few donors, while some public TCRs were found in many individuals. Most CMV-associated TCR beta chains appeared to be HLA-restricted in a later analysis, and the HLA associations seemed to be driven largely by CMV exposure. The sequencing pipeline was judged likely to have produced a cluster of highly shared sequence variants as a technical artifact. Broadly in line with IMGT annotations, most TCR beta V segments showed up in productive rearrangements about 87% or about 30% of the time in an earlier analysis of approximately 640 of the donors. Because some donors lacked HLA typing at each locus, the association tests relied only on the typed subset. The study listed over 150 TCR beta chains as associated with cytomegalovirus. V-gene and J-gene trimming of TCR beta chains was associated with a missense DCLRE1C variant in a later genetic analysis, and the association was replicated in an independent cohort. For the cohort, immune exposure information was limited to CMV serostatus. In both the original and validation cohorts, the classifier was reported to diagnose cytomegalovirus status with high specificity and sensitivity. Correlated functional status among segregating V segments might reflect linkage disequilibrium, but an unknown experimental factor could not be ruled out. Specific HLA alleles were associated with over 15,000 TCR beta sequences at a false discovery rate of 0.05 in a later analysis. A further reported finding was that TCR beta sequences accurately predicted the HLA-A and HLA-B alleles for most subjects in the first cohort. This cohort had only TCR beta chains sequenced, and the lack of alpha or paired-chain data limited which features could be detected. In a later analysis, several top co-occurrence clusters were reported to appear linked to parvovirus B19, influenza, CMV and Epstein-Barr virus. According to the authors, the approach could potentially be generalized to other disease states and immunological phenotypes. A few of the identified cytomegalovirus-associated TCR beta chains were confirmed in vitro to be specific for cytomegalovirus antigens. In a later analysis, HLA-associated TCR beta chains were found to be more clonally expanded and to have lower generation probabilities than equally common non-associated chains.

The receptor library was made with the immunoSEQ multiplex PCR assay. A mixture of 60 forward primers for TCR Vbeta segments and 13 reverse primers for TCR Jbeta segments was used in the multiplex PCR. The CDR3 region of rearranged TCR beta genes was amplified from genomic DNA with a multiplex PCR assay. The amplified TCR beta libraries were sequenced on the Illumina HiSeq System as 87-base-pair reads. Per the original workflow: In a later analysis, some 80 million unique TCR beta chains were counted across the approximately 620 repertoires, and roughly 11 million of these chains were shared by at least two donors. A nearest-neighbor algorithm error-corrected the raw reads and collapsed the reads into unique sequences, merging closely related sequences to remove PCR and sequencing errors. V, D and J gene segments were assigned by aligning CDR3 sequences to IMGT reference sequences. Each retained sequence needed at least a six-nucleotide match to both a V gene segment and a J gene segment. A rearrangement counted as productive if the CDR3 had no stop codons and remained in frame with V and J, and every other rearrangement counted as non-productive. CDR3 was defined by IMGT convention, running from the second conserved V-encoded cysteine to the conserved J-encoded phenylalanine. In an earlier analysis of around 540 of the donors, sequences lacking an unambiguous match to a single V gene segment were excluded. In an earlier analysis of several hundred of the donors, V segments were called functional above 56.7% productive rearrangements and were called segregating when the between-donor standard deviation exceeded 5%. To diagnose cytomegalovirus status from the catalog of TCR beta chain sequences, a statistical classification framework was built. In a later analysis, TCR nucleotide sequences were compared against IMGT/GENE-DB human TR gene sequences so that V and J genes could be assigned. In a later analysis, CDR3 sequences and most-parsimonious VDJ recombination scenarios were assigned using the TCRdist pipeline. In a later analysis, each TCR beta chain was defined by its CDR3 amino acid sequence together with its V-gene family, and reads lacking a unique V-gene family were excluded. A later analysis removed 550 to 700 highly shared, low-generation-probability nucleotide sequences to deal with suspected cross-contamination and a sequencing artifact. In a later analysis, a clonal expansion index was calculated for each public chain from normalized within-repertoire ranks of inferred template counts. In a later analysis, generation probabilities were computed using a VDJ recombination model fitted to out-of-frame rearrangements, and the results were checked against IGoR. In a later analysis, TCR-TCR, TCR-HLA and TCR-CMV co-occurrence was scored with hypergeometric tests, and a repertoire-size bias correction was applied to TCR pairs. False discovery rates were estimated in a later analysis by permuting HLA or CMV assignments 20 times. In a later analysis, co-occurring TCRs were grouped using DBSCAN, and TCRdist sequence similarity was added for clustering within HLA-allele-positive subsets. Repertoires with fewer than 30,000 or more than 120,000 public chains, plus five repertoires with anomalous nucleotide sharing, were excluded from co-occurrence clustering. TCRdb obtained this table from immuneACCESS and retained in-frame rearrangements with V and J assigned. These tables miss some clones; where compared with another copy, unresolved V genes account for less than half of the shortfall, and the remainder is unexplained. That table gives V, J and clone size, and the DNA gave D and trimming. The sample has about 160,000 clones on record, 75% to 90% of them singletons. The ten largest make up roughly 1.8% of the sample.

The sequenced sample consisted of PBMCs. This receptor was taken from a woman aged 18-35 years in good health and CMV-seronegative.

The CDR3 region reads CASRRDYHSEQFF. The sequenced DNA is TGTGCCAGCAGACGGGACTACCACAGTGAGCAGTTCTTC. The chain links TRBV6-5 with TRBJ2-1, with 7 bases matching TRBD2. The CDR3 covers 13 residues, taking in both the cysteine and the phenylalanine. The kept DNA is CDR3 alone, 39 bases in frame from the first base. The germline V and J ends show losses of 6 bases and 9 bases respectively, and no gene match explains 8 bases of the junction. CDR1 and CDR2 are drawn from the germline V gene: MNHEY, SVGAGI.